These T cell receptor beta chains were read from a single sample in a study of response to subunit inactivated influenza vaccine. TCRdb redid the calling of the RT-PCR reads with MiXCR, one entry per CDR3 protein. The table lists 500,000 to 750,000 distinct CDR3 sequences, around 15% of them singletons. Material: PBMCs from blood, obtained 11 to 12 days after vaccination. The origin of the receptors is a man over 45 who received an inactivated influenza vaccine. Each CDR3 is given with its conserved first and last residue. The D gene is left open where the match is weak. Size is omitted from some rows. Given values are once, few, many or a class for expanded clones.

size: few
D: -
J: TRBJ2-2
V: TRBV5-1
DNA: TGCGCCAGCAGCAACGGGGCGGGCACCGGGGAGCTGTTTTTT
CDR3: CASSNGAGTGELFF

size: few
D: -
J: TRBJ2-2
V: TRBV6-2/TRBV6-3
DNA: TGTGCCAGCAGTACTACCAGGGCGACCGGGGAGCTGTTTTTT
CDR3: CASSTTRATGELFF

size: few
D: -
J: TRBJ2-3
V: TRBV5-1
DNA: TGCGCCAGCAGCTTGGTGGGGTCACCCACAGATACGCAGTATTTT
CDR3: CASSLVGSPTDTQYF

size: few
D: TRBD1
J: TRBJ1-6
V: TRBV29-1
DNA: TGCAGCGTTGGAACAGGGGAGGGGGCACCCCTCCACTTT
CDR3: CSVGTGEGAPLHF

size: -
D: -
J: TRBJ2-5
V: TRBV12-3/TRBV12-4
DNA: TGTGCCAGCAGTCCTCCCGGGGAACGGGAGACCCAGTACTTC
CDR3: CASSPPGERETQYF

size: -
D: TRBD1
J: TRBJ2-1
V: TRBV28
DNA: TGTGCCAGCAGTTTACTGGGACAGGAATCCTACAATGAGCAGTTCTTC
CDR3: CASSLLGQESYNEQFF

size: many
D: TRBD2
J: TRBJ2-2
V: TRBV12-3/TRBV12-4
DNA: TGTGCCAGCAGTTTAGGGACTAGCGGGGAGCTGTTTTTT
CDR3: CASSLGTSGELFF

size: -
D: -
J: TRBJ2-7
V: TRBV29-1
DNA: TGCAGCGTTGAAGAGACAGAGACCTACGAGCAGTACTTC
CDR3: CSVEETETYEQYF

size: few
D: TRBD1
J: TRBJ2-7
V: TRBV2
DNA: TGTGCCAGCAGTGAAACAGGGGCATCCTACGAGCAGTACTTC
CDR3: CASSETGASYEQYF

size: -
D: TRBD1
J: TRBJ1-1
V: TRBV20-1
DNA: TGCAGTGCTGGTCGACAGGGGGCTACTGAAGCTTTCTTT
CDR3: CSAGRQGATEAFF

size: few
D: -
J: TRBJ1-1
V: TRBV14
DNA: TGTGCCAGCAGCCAAGAGCCGGGGTTCATGAACACTGAAGCTTTCTTT
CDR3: CASSQEPGFMNTEAFF

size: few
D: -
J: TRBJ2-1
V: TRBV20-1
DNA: TGCAGTGCAGCGGGTGAATACAATGAGCAGTTCTTC
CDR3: CSAAGEYNEQFF

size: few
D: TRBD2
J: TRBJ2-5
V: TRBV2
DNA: TGTGCCAGCAAGGCCGGGACTAGCCTGGAGACCCAGTACTTC
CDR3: CASKAGTSLETQYF

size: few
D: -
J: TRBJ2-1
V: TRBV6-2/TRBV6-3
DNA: TGTGCCAGCGAGGGACGAAGCTCCTACAATGAGCAGTTCTTC
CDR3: CASEGRSSYNEQFF

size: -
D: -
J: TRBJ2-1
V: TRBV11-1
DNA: TGTGCCAGCAGCTCTTTTCTTTTTCTGGCCGACAAGGGTGGCTTGGGAGATGAGCAGTTCTTC
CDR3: CASSSFLFLADKGGLGDEQFF

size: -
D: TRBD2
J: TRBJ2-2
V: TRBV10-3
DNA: TGTGCCATCAGGACTAGCGGGACCAACACCGGGGAGCTGTTTTTT
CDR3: CAIRTSGTNTGELFF

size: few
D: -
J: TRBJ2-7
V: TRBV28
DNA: TGTGCCAGCAGTTTGCCCAACGTGGGCTACGAGCAGTACTTC
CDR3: CASSLPNVGYEQYF

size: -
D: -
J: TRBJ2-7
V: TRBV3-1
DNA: TGTGCCAGCAGCCAGAAGGTCTCCTACGAGCAGTACTTC
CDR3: CASSQKVSYEQYF

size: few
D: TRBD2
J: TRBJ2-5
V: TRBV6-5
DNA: TGTGCCAGCAGGACTCCGAGCGGGGTGGAGACCCAGTACTTC
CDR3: CASRTPSGVETQYF

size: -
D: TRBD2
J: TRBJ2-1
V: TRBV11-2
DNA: TGTGCCAGCAGCTTATTTGGCAGCGGGGTTTACAATGAGCAGTTCTTC
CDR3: CASSLFGSGVYNEQFF

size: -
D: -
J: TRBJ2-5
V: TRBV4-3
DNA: TGCGCCAGCAGCCCTACACGGATGAGGCAAGAGACCCAGTACTTC
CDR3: CASSPTRMRQETQYF

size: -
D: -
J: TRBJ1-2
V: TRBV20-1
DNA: TGCAGTGCTCCGTGGGGGTGGGATGGCTACACCTTC
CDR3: CSAPWGWDGYTF

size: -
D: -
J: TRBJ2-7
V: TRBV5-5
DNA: TGTGCCAGCAGCTTGGACTTTGGGCCTTACGAGCAGTACTTC
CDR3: CASSLDFGPYEQYF

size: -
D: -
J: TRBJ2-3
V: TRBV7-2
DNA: TGTGCCAGCAGCTTGGGGGTTAAAGATACGCAGTCTTTT
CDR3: CASSLGVKDTQSF

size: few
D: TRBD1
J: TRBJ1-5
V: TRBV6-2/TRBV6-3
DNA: TGTGCCAGCAGTCGGACAGGGATTGCTCAGCCCCAGCATTTT
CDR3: CASSRTGIAQPQHF

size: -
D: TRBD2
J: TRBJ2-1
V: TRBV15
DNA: TGTGCCACCAGCACCCTACCGGGACTAGCGGGAGGTCGGAACAATGAGCAGTTCTTC
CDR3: CATSTLPGLAGGRNNEQFF

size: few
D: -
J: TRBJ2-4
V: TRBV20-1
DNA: TGCAGTGCTAGAGATTTGCGGTTAGCCAAAAACATTCAGTACTTC
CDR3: CSARDLRLAKNIQYF

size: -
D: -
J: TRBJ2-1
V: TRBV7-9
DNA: TGTGCCAGCAGCCCGACACGGGGAGGCAACAATGAGCAGTTCTTC
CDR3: CASSPTRGGNNEQFF

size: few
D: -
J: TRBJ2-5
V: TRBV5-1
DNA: TGCGCCAGCAGCGGCCTAACGCAAGAGACCCAGTACTTC
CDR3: CASSGLTQETQYF

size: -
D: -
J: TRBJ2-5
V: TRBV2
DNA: TGTGCCAGCAGTGAGTCAAGCGTCCGGGAGACCCAGTACTTC
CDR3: CASSESSVRETQYF

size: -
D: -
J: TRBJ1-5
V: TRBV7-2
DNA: TGTGCCAGCAGCCTTTACGGACGGTTCAATCAGCCCCAGCATTTT
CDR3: CASSLYGRFNQPQHF

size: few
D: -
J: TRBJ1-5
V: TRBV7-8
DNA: TGTGCCAGCAGCGGCCCGGATAGCAATCAGCCCCAGCATTTT
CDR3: CASSGPDSNQPQHF

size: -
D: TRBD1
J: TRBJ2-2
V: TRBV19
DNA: TGTGCCAGTATACAGGGGGGGAACACCGGGGAGCTGTTTTTT
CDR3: CASIQGGNTGELFF

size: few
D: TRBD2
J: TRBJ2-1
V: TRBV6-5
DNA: TGTGCCAGCAGTTACGGCGGGAGGGCCCCCTACAATGAGCAGTTCTTC
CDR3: CASSYGGRAPYNEQFF

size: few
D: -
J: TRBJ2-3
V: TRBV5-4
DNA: TGTGCCAGCAGCCTAGACTCAAAAACCACAGATACGCAGTATTTT
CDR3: CASSLDSKTTDTQYF

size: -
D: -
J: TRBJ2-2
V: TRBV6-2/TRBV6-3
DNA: TGTGCCAGCAGAGGACAGCACCGGGAGCTGTTTTTT
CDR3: CASRGQHRELFF

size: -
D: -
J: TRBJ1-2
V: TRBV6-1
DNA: TGTGCCAGCAGTGAAGATCAAGGCTACACCTTC
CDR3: CASSEDQGYTF

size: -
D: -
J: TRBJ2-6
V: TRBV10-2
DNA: TGCGCCAGCAGTATTAACAGAGACTCTGGGGCCAACGTCCTGACTTTC
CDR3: CASSINRDSGANVLTF

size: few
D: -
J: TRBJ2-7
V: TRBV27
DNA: TGTGCCAGCAGCCCGACGGGGGCAGGGCCCTTCGAGCAGTACTTC
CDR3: CASSPTGAGPFEQYF

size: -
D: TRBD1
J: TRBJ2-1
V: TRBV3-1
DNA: TGTGCCAGCAGCCAGACAGGGCTAAACAATGAGCAGTTCTTC
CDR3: CASSQTGLNNEQFF

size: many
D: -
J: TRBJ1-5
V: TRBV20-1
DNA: TGCAGTGCTGTGTGGGGATTGGGGCAGCCCCAGCATTTT
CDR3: CSAVWGLGQPQHF

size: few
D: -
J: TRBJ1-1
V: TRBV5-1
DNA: TGCGCCAGCAGCAACGGGGTGGGAACTGAAGCTTTCTTT
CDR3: CASSNGVGTEAFF

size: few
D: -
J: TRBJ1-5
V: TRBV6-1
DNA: TGTGCCAGTGTGACTGGTGGTCAGCCCCAGCATTTT
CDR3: CASVTGGQPQHF

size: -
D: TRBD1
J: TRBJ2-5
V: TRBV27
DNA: TGTGCCAGCAGTTTATCGACAGGGCCCTTAGAGACCCAGTACTTC
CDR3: CASSLSTGPLETQYF

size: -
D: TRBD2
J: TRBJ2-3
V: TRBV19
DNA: TGTGCCAGTAGTAATAGCGGGAGTATGACAGATACGCAGTATTTT
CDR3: CASSNSGSMTDTQYF

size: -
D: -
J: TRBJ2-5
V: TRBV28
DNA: TGTGCCAGCAGGGGGGTTTATCGAAATGGGGAGACCCAGTACTTC
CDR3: CASRGVYRNGETQYF

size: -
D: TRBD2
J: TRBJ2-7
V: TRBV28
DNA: TGTGCCAGCAGTTCCCGCGATCTAGCGGGGGTATATAGGTGGCAGTACTTC
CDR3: CASSSRDLAGVYRWQYF

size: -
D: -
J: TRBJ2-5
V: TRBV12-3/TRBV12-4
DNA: TGTGCCAGCAGTAGGAGGGGGTCGGGAGAGACCCAGTACTTC
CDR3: CASSRRGSGETQYF

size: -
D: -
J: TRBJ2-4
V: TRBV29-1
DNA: TGCAGCGTTGAAGATTACGGGAAAAACATTCAGTACTTC
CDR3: CSVEDYGKNIQYF

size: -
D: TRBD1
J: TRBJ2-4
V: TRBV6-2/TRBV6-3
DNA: TGTGCCAGCCAAAAATCGACAGGGGGAAACATTCAGTACTTC
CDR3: CASQKSTGGNIQYF

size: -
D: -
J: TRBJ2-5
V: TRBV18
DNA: TGTGCCAGCTCACCACTGGGGGCGACGGAGACCCAGTACTTC
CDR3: CASSPLGATETQYF